A selection of T cell receptor beta chains follows, all from one sample in a study of T cell responses to AZD1222 COVID-19 vaccine. Data came from immunoSEQ multiplex PCR; TCRdb stores just in-frame clones and leaves some out. The profile shows 90,000 to 150,000 clones, about nine tenths of them singletons. The sequencing used peripheral blood, collected 28 days after the second AZD1222 dose. These receptors all stem from an adult who received the AZD1222 COVID-19 vaccine. CDR3s include the opening cysteine and the closing phenylalanine or tryptophan. The D gene is left open where the match is weak. Part of the rows lack a size; the others show once, few, many or a class for expanded clones.

-	TRBV5-4	-	TRBJ2-2	TGTGCCAGCAGCTTTGGTGACGGGATAATCGCCGGGGAGCTGTTTTTT	CASSFGDGIIAGELFF
TRBD1	TRBV27	-	TRBJ1-3	TGTGCCAGCAGTTTATCTGGACAGGAAAACACCATATATTTT	CASSLSGQENTIYF
-	TRBV6-2/TRBV6-3	-	TRBJ1-5	TGTGCTAGCAGTTACTGGGGTGATACTCAGCCCCAGCATTTT	CASSYWGDTQPQHF
TRBD1	TRBV2	-	TRBJ1-2	TGTGCCAGCAGTGAGATACAGGGGTTGTACGGCTACACCTTC	CASSEIQGLYGYTF
-	TRBV9	-	TRBJ2-7	TGTGCCAGCAGCGTACAGGGTAGTGGATCTTACGAGCAGTACTTC	CASSVQGSGSYEQYF
-	TRBV12-3/TRBV12-4	-	TRBJ1-5	TGTGCCACCGGAGCAAACAATCAGCCCCAGCATTTT	CATGANNQPQHF
-	TRBV7-9	few	TRBJ2-5	TGTGCCAGCAGCTTAGCGCGGGGAATGCTACAAGAGACCCAGTACTTC	CASSLARGMLQETQYF
-	TRBV7-6	-	TRBJ2-4	TGTGCCAGCAGCCCAGAGGCTCCTCTAGCCAAAAACATTCAGTACTTC	CASSPEAPLAKNIQYF
TRBD1	TRBV28	-	TRBJ1-2	TGTGCCAGCAGTACGTTCCACAGGGGGCAGGTCTATGGCTACACCTTC	CASSTFHRGQVYGYTF
-	TRBV18	-	TRBJ1-1	TGTGCCAGCTCCCACGGTAACCGGGACAAATGGGGGAACACTGAAGCTTTCTTT	CASSHGNRDKWGNTEAFF
TRBD1	TRBV10-3	-	TRBJ1-1	TGTGCCATCAGTGAGAAGGACAGGGGTAACACTGAAGCTTTCTTT	CAISEKDRGNTEAFF
-	TRBV6-5	-	TRBJ2-5	TGTGCCAGCTTTCAGAGGGGGGCGCGGGAGACCCAGTACTTC	CASFQRGARETQYF
TRBD1	TRBV19	-	TRBJ1-6	TGTGCCAGTACCAACGGCAGGGGGCGGGATAATTCACCCCTCCACTTT	CASTNGRGRDNSPLHF
-	TRBV19	-	TRBJ2-5	TGTGCCAGTAGTAGGGGGGGCCGAGAGACCCAGTACTTC	CASSRGGRETQYF
-	TRBV19	once	TRBJ1-2	TGTGCCTCCGGCGGCAGGGGTTTGGGCTACACCTTC	CASGGRGLGYTF
TRBD2	TRBV10-2	-	TRBJ2-7	TGCGCCAGCACCAGGACTAGCGGGGGATTTGGGAACTACGAGCAGTACTTC	CASTRTSGGFGNYEQYF
TRBD1	TRBV11-2	few	TRBJ1-6	TGTGCCAGCAGCTCCGGACAGGGGGGCAATTCACCCCTCCACTTT	CASSSGQGGNSPLHF
-	TRBV20-1	-	TRBJ2-7	TGCAGTGCTAGTTTTGGGCTAACAGGGAACGAGCAGTACTTC	CSASFGLTGNEQYF
TRBD1	TRBV6-4	once	TRBJ2-1	TGTGCCAGCAGTGACTTTGGGACAGGGAGTTACAATGAGCAGTTCTTC	CASSDFGTGSYNEQFF
-	TRBV7-2	-	TRBJ1-4	TGTGCCAGCAGCTTAGACGTTAGAGATGAAAAACTGTTTTTT	CASSLDVRDEKLFF
-	TRBV5-1	-	TRBJ1-6	TGCGCCAGCAGCTTGGAGTCCCGGGGCGATAATTCACCCCTCCACTTT	CASSLESRGDNSPLHF
-	TRBV5-4	once	TRBJ2-2	TGTGCCAGCAGCTTGGTCCGGTCCGGGGAGCTGTTTTTT	CASSLVRSGELFF
-	TRBV19	-	TRBJ2-3	TGTGCCAGTAGTCAAACTCCCCTCGGGGGGCCAGATACGCAGTATTTT	CASSQTPLGGPDTQYF
-	TRBV13	once	TRBJ1-2	TGTGCCAGCAGCCCGACCCCCGACAGGAACTATGGCTACACCTTC	CASSPTPDRNYGYTF
-	TRBV27	-	TRBJ2-3	TGTGCCAGCAGTTTAATGGGGACAGATACGCAGTATTTT	CASSLMGTDTQYF
TRBD1	TRBV7-3	-	TRBJ1-2	TGTGCCAGCAGCTTAACGGGACAGGGTGGCGGCTACACCTTC	CASSLTGQGGGYTF
-	TRBV19	-	TRBJ1-5	TGTGCCAGTAGACAGGGAGGTTCCTTGGGGCAGCCCCAGCATTTT	CASRQGGSLGQPQHF
TRBD2	TRBV5-1	-	TRBJ2-5	TGCGCCAGCAGCTCCGGGATAGCGGGGGGGCTGCCAGAGACCCAGTACTTC	CASSSGIAGGLPETQYF
-	TRBV28	-	TRBJ1-2	TGTGCCAGCAGAATGACTAACTATGGCTACACCTTC	CASRMTNYGYTF
-	TRBV19	-	TRBJ2-1	TGTGCCAGTAGTAATGGGGGAACAAGCTCCTACAATGAGCAGTTCTTC	CASSNGGTSSYNEQFF
-	TRBV12-2	-	TRBJ2-3	TGTGCAAGTCGCTTAGCGCCAAGGGGCCGCTTTTTGGGATGGGATACGCAGTATTTT	CASRLAPRGRFLGWDTQYF
-	TRBV30	-	TRBJ1-6	TGTGCCTGGAATTATGGGGTCGATTCACCCCTCCACTTT	CAWNYGVDSPLHF
-	TRBV6-5	-	TRBJ2-2	TGTGCCAGCAGTTACGGGGTCACCGGGGAGCTGTTTTTT	CASSYGVTGELFF
TRBD2	TRBV19	-	TRBJ2-5	TGTGCCAGCAGTACCTCTAGCGGGGTCGGTCAAGAGACCCAGTACTTC	CASSTSSGVGQETQYF
-	TRBV6-1	-	TRBJ1-6	TGTGCCAGCAGAGAAATAGAGAGATACCAGAGCTCCTATAATTCACCCCTCCACTTT	CASREIERYQSSYNSPLHF
-	TRBV4-2	-	TRBJ1-2	TGTGCCAGCAGCCAAGTGTCGCAGACCTATGGCTACACCTTC	CASSQVSQTYGYTF
-	TRBV30	-	TRBJ1-2	TGTGCCTTTTCACGGGATCGCCCCTATGGCTACACCTTC	CAFSRDRPYGYTF
-	TRBV5-1	-	TRBJ1-2	TGCGCCAGCAGCTTGGGTTCAGGGACTAACTATGGCTACACCTTC	CASSLGSGTNYGYTF
-	TRBV19	-	TRBJ1-1	TGTGCCAGTAGACGAGGTGGTAACACTGAAGCTTTCTTT	CASRRGGNTEAFF
-	TRBV5-1	-	TRBJ2-5	TGCGCCAGCAGCTTGGAGGGTGGGGAGACCCAGTACTTC	CASSLEGGETQYF
-	TRBV6-1	-	TRBJ2-3	TGTGCCAGCAGTGAAGCGCCAGATACGCAGTATTTT	CASSEAPDTQYF
-	TRBV6-2/TRBV6-3	-	TRBJ1-1	TGTGCCAGCAGTTCACAGGGTGCTAACACTGAAGCTTTCTTT	CASSSQGANTEAFF
TRBD2	TRBV29-1	-	TRBJ2-3	TGCAGCGGTGAAGGACTAGCGGCCACAGATACGCAGTATTTT	CSGEGLAATDTQYF
-	TRBV19	-	TRBJ2-2	TGTGCCAGTAGGGCTGGGGGCCCCCTAAGGGCCACCGGGGAGCTGTTTTTT	CASRAGGPLRATGELFF
-	TRBV7-2	-	TRBJ1-2	TGTGCCAGCAGCCCAGAACAGGTTTCCTATGGCTACACCTTC	CASSPEQVSYGYTF
-	TRBV6-5	once	TRBJ1-1	TGTGCCAGTAGCGGTCGGACAGAGACCACTGAAGCTTTCTTT	CASSGRTETTEAFF
-	TRBV5-1	-	TRBJ2-5	TGCGCCAGCAGCGTACCTCTAGGATGGGGAGAGACCCAGTACTTC	CASSVPLGWGETQYF
-	TRBV12-3/TRBV12-4	-	TRBJ1-1	TGTGCCAGCAGTTTTTCACTCCCGACTGAAGCTTTCTTT	CASSFSLPTEAFF
TRBD2	TRBV7-2	-	TRBJ2-7	TGTGCCAGCAGCTTAGGGGATAGCGGGTACGAGCAGTACTTC	CASSLGDSGYEQYF
TRBD1	TRBV6-4	-	TRBJ1-3	TGTGCCAGCAGTCCCGGCGGCGGACAGGGAGCTGGAAACACCATATATTTT	CASSPGGGQGAGNTIYF
-	TRBV5-6	-	TRBJ1-3	TGTGCCAGCAGCTTGGTCGGGAGCTCTGGAAACACCATATATTTT	CASSLVGSSGNTIYF
-	TRBV30	-	TRBJ1-5	TGTGCCTGGAGTGTTAAGGGGCATCAGCCCCAGCATTTT	CAWSVKGHQPQHF
TRBD1	TRBV3-1/TRBV3-2	-	TRBJ1-5	TGTGCCAGCAGCTACACAGGGGGTCATCAGCCCCAGCATTTT	CASSYTGGHQPQHF
TRBD2	TRBV27	-	TRBJ2-1	TGTGCCAGCAGTTCGACTAGCGGGGGGGCCATCTACAATGAGCAGTTCTTC	CASSSTSGGAIYNEQFF
-	TRBV19	-	TRBJ1-5	TGTGCCAGTAGCCGAGGTGGCGGGGAAAGGGGCAATCAGCCCCAGCATTTT	CASSRGGGERGNQPQHF
-	TRBV19	-	TRBJ1-3	TGTGCCAGTAGTGCTCCGGGACTCCGCTCTGGAAACACCATATATTTT	CASSAPGLRSGNTIYF
TRBD1	TRBV12-3/TRBV12-4	-	TRBJ2-3	TGTGCCAGCAGTGGGGGACAGGTAGGGACGCAGTATTTT	CASSGGQVGTQYF
-	TRBV7-3	-	TRBJ1-6	TGTGCCAGCAGCCAACAGGGAAATAATTCACCCCTCCACTTT	CASSQQGNNSPLHF
-	TRBV12-3/TRBV12-4	-	TRBJ1-5	TGTGCCAGCAGAGTAAGCAATCAGCCCCAGCATTTT	CASRVSNQPQHF